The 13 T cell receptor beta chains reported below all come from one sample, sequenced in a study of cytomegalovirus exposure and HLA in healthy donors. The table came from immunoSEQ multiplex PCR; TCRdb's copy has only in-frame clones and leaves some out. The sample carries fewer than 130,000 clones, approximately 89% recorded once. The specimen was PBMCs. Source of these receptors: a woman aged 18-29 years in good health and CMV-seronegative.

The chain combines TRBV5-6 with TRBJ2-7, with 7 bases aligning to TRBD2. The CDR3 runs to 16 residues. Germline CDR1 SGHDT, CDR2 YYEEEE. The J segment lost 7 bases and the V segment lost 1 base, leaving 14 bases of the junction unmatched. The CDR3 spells CASSLSGGRSLREQYF. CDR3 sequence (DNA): TGTGCCAGCAGCTTGAGTGGCGGGAGATCTCTAAGGGAGCAGTACTTC.

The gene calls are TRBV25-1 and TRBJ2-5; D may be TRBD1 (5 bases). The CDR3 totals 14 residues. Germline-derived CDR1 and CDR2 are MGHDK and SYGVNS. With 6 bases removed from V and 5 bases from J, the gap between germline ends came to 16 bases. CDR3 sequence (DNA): TGTGCCAGCAGAAACAGGTGGGCGGAGGAGACCCAGTACTTC. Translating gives CASRNRWAEETQYF.

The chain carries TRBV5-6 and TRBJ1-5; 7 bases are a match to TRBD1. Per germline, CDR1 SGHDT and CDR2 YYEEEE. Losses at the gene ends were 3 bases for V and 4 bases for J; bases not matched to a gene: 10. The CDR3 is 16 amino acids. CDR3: CASSSLATGLNQPQHF. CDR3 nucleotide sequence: TGTGCCAGCAGCTCGTTGGCGACAGGGTTGAATCAGCCCCAGCATTTT.

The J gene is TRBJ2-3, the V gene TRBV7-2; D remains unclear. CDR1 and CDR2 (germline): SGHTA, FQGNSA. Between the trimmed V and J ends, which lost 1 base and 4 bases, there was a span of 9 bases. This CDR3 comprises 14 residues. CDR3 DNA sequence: TGTGCCAGCAGCTTAGGGCTCCGGGCAGATACGCAGTATTTT. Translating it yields CASSLGLRADTQYF.

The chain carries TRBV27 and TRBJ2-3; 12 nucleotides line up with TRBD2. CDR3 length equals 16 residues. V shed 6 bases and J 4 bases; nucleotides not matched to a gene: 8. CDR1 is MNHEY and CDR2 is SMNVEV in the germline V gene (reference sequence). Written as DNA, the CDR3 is TGTGCCAGCAGCTCAGGGACTAGCGGGCTGTCAGATACGCAGTATTTT. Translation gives CASSSGTSGLSDTQYF.

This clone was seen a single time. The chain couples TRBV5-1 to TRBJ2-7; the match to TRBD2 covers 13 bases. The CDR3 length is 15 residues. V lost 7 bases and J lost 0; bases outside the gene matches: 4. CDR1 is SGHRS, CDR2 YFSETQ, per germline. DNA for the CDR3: TGCGCCAGCCGCGGACTAGCGGGAGTCTCCTACGAGCAGTACTTC. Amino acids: CASRGLAGVSYEQYF.

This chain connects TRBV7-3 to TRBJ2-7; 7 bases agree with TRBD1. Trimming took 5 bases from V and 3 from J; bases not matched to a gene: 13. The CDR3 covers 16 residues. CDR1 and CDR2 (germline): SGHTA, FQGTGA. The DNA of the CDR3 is TGTGCCAGCAGCACCCGACGGGACAGTTTAAACTACGAGCAGTACTTC. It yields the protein CASSTRRDSLNYEQYF.

In DNA, the CDR3 is TGCGCCAGCAGCTTGGCCCCGACATCTTCCTACGAGCAGTACTTC. Translating it yields CASSLAPTSSYEQYF. V usage is TRBV5-1 and J usage is TRBJ2-7; D is uncertain. The CDR3 spans 15 residues. Germline V lookup: CDR1 SGHRS, CDR2 YFSETQ. Trimming pared 0 bases from V and 1 base from J, leaving 11 bases between.

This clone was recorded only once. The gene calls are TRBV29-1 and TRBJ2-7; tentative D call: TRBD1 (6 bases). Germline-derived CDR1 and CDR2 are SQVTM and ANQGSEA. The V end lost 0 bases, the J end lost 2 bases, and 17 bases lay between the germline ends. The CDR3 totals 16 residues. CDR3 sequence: CSVEDILSGVPYEQYF. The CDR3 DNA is TGCAGCGTTGAAGACATCCTGTCAGGGGTCCCCTACGAGCAGTACTTC.

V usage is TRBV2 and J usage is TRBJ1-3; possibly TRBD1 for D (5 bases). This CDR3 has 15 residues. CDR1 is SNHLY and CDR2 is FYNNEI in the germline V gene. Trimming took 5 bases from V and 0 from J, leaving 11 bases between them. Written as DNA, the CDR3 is TGTGCCAGCAGTCGGACACCTGCCTCTGGAAACACCATATATTTT. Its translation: CASSRTPASGNTIYF.

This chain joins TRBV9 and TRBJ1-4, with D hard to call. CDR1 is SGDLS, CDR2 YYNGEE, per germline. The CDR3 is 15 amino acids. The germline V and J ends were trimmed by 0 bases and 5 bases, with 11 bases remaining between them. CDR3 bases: TGTGCCAGCAGCGTAGAACGGGGTAGAAATGAAAAACTGTTTTTT. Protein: CASSVERGRNEKLFF.

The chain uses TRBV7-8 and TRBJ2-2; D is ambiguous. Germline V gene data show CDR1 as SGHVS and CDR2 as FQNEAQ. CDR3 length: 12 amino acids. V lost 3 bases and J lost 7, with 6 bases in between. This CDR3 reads CASSFLYGELFF. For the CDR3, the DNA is TGTGCCAGCAGCTTTTTGTACGGGGAGCTGTTTTTT.

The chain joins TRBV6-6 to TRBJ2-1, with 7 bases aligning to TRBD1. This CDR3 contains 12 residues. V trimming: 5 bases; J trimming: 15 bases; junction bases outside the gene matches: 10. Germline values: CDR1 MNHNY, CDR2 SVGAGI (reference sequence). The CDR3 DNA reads TGTGCCAGCAGTATACTACAGGGGCGGTGGTTCTTC. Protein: CASSILQGRWFF.